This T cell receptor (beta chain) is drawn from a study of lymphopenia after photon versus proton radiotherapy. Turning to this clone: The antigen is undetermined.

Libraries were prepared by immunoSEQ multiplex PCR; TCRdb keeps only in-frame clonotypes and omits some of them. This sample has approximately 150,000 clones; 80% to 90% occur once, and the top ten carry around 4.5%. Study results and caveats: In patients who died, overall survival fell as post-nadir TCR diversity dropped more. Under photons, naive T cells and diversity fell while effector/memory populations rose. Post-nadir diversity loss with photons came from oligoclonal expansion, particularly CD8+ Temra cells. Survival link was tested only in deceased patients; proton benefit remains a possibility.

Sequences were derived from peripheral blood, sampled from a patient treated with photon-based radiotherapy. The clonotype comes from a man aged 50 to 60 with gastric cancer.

The CDR3 sequence: CASRPTSMNTEAFF. The CDR3 coding sequence is TGTGCCAGTAGGCCGACAAGCATGAACACTGAAGCTTTCTTT. The chain employs TRBV19 and TRBJ1-1; no firm D call. CDR3 length: 14 amino acids. Looked up from germline, CDR1 is LNHDA and CDR2 is SQIVND (reference sequence). Trimming pared 6 bases from V and 0 bases from J, leaving 11 bases between.